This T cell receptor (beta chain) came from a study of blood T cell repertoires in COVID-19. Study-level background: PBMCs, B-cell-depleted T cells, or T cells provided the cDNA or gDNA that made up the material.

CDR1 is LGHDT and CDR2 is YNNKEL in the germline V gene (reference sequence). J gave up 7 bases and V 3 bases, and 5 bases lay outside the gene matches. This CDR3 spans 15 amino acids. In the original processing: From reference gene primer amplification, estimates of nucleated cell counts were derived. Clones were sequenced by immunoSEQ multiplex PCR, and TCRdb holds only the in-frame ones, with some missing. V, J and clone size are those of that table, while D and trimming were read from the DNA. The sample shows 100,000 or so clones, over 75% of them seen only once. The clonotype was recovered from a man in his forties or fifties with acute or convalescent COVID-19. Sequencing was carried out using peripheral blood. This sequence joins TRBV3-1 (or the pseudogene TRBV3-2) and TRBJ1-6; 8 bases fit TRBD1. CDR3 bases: TGTGCCAGCAGCCAGACAGGGGCGAGAAATTCACCCCTCCACTTT. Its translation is CASSQTGARNSPLHF.